The entry below gives a single T cell receptor beta chain sequence along with its context. The data derive from a study of technical replicates of blood from four donors. TCRdb's copy holds only in-frame clones and misses some; the assay was immunoSEQ multiplex PCR. The profile shows about 56,000 clones, 90% to 95% of them singletons. Material for sequencing was PBMCs. The receptor was isolated from a human donor in good health. Some clones in this sample may be carry-over from other donors' samples.

The CDR3 loop is CASSQTGFESTQYF. The CDR3 DNA reads as TGTGCCAGCAGCCAAACGGGGTTCGAGAGTACGCAGTATTTT. The chain carries TRBV9 and TRBJ2-3, with D possibly being TRBD2 (5 bases). Germline V CDR1 and CDR2: SGDLS, YYNGEE. Deletions cut 4 bases from V and 8 bases from J, with 17 bases between. CDR3 length equals 14 residues. The entire variable domain, with the rest obtained from reference TRBV9 and TRBJ2-3, is as follows: DSGVTQTPKHLITATGQRVTLRCSPRSGDLSVYWYQQSLDQGLQFLIQYYNGEERAKGNILERFSAQQFPDLHSELNLSSLELGDSALYFCASSQTGFESTQYFGPGTRLTVL.